This T cell receptor beta chain was recorded in a study of T cell changes during pregnancy in multiple sclerosis. Profiled with immunoSEQ multiplex PCR; TCRdb holds only in-frame clones, not every one. The sample shows around 65,000 clones, roughly 90% of them seen only once. The sequencing here drew on peripheral blood, taken in the second trimester of pregnancy. The receptor was isolated from a female donor in good health, enrolled as a control in a pregnancy study.

CDR3 sequence (DNA): TGTGCCATCAGTGAGCGAGGACAGGGAGGCTACGAGCAGTACTTC. It yields the protein CAISERGQGGYEQYF. The rearrangement links TRBV10-3 to TRBJ2-7, with TRBD1 matching 8 bases. This CDR3 contains 15 residues. The germline V gene has CDR1 ENHRY and CDR2 SYGVKD. With 2 bases clipped from V and 3 bases from J, the junction kept 6 bases outside the gene matches.